Sequencing of this T cell receptor (beta chain) was carried out in a study of blood T cell repertoires in COVID-19. CDR3 length equals 18 residues. Trimming stripped 3 bases from V and 2 bases from J, with 18 bases between. CDR1 SGDLS and CDR2 YYNGEE come from the germline V gene. Original handling: Quantification of nucleated cells was approximated via reference gene primer amplification. Produced via immunoSEQ multiplex PCR; TCRdb's table is partial and in-frame only. Clone size and V and J calls were adopted from that table, with D and trimming inferred from the DNA. Among a few hundred thousand clones listed, about 82% were seen once.

This TCR came from a woman aged 45-65 years with acute or convalescent COVID-19. The chain is built from TRBV9 and TRBJ2-6; perhaps TRBD1 as D (5 bases). Sequenced material: peripheral blood. CDR3 region: CASSERQKLGAGANVLTF. DNA of the CDR3: TGTGCCAGCAGCGAAAGACAGAAACTGGGCGCTGGGGCCAACGTCCTGACTTTC.